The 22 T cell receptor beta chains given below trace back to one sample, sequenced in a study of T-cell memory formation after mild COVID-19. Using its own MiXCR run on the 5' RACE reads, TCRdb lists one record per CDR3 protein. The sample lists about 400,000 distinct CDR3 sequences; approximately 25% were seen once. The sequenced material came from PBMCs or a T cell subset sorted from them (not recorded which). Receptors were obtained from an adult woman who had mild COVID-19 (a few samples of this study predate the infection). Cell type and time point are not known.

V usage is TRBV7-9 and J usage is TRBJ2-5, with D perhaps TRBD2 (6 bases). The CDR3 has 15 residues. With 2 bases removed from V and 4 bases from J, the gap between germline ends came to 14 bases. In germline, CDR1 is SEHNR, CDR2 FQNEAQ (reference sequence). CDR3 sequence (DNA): TGTGCCAGCAGCTTACGCGGGGCGGACCCAGAGACCCAGTACTTC. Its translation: CASSLRGADPETQYF.

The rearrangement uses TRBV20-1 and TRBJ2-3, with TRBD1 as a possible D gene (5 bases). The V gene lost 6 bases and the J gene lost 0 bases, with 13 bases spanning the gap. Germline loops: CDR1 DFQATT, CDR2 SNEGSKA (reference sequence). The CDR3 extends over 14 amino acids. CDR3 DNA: TGCAGTGCGAGAACAGGAAAAAGCACAGATACGCAGTATTTT. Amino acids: CSARTGKSTDTQYF.

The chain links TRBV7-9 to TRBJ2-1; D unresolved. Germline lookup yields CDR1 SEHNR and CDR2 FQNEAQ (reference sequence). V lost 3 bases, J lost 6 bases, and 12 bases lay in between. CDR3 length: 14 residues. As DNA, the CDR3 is TGTGCCAGCAGCTTCGTGACCGTGGCCAATGAGCAGTTCTTC. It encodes CASSFVTVANEQFF. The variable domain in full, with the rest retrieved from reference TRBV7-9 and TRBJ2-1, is DTGVSQNPRHKITKRGQNVTFRCDPISEHNRLYWYRQTLGQGPEFLTYFQNEAQLEKSRLLSDRFSAERPKGSFSTLEIQRTEQGDSAMYLCASSFVTVANEQFFGPGTRLTVL.

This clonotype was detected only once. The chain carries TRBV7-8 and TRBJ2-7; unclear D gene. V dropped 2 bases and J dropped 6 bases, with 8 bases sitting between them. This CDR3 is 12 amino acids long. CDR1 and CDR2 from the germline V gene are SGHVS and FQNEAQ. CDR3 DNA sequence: TGTGCCAGCAGCTTACTCCGGTCCGAGCAGTACTTC. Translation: CASSLLRSEQYF. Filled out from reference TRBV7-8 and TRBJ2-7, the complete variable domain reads GAGVSQSPRYKVAKRGQDVALRCDPISGHVSLFWYQQALGQGPEFLTYFQNEAQLDKSGLPSDRFFAERPEGSVSTLKIQRTQQEDSAVYLCASSLLRSEQYFGPGTRLTVT.

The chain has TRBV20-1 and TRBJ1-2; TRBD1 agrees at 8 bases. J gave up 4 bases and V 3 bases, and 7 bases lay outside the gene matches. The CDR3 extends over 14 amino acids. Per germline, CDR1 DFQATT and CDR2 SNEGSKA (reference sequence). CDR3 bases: TGCAGTGCTAGGAGACAGGGGTCCGGCTATGGCTACACCTTC. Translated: CSARRQGSGYGYTF.

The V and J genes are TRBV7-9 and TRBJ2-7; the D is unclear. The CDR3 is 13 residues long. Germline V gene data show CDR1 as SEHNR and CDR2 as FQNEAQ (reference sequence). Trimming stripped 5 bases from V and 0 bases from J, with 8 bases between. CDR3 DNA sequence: TGTGCCAGCAGCCCCCGCGCCTCCTACGAGCAGTACTTC. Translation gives CASSPRASYEQYF.

As DNA, the CDR3 is TGCAGTGCTAGAGATGGGCAGGGGTTAGACGAGCAGTACTTC. It translates to CSARDGQGLDEQYF. The chain has TRBV20-1 and TRBJ2-7; D is possibly TRBD1 (6 bases). Trimming pared 0 bases from V and 5 bases from J, leaving 14 bases between. The length of the CDR3 is 14 residues. Germline CDR1 reads DFQATT; CDR2 reads SNEGSKA (reference sequence).

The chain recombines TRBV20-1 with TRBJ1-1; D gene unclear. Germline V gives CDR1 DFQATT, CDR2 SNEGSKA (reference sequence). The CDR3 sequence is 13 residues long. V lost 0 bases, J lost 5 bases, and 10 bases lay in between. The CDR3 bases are TGCAGTGCTAGAGATCGTCTCCGGACTGAAGCTTTCTTT. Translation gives CSARDRLRTEAFF.

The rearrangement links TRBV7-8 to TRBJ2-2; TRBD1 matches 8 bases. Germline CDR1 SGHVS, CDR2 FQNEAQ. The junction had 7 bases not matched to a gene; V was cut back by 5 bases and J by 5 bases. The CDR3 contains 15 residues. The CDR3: CASSIRQGNTGELFF. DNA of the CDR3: TGTGCCAGCAGCATAAGACAGGGGAATACCGGGGAGCTGTTTTTT.

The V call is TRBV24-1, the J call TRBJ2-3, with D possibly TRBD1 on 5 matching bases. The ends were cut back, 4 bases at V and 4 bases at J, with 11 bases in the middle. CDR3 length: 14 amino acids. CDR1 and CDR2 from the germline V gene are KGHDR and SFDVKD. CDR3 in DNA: TGTGCCACCAGTGAAAGGGGCAGATCAGATACGCAGTATTTT. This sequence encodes CATSERGRSDTQYF.

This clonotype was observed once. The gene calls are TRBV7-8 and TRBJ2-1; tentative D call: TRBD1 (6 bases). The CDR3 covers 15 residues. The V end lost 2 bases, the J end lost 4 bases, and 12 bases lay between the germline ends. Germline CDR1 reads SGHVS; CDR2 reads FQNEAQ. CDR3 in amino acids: CASSLPGHRYNEQFF. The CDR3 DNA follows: TGTGCCAGCAGCTTACCGGGACACCGATACAATGAGCAGTTCTTC.

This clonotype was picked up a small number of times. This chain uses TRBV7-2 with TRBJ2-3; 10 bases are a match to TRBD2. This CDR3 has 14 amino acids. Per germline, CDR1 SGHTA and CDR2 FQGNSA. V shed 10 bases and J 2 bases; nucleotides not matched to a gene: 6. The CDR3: CATLAGGITDTQYF. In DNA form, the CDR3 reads TGTGCCACATTAGCGGGAGGAATCACAGATACGCAGTATTTT.

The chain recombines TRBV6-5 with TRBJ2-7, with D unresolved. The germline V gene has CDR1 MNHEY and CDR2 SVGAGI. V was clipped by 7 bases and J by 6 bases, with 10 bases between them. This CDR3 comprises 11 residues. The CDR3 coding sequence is TGTGCCAGCAAGACGCTCGGCGAGCAGTACTTC. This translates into CASKTLGEQYF.

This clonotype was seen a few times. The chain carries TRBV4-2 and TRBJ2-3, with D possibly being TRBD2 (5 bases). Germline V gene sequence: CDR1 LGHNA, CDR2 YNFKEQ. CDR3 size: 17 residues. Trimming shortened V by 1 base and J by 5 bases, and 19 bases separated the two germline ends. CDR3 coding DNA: TGTGCCAGCAGCCAAGTACTCGCGGGCCAGGCCATAGATACGCAGTATTTT. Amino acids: CASSQVLAGQAIDTQYF.

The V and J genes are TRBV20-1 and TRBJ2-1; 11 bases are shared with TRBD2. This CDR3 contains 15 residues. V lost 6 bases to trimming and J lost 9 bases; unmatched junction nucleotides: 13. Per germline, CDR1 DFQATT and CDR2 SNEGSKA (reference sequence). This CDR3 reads CSARRASGRSGEQFF. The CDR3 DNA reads TGCAGTGCCCGGCGGGCTAGCGGGAGGTCGGGTGAGCAGTTCTTC.

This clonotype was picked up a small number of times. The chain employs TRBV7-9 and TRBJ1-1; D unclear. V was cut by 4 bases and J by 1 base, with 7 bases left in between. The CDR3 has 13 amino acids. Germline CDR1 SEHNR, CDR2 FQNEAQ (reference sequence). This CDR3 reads CASSYTTNTEAFF. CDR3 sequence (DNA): TGTGCCAGCAGCTATACTACGAACACTGAAGCTTTCTTT.

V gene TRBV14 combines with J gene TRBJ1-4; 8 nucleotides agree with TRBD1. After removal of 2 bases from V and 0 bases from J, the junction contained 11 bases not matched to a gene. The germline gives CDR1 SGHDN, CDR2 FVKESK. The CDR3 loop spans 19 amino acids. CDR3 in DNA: TGTGCCAGCAGCCAACGTGCAGGGGGCGGATATTCAACTAATGAAAAACTGTTTTTT. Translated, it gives CASSQRAGGGYSTNEKLFF. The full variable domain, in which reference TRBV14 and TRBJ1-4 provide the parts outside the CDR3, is EAGVTQFPSHSVIEKGQTVTLRCDPISGHDNLYWYRRVMGKEIKFLLHFVKESKQDESGMPNNRFLAERTGGTYSTLKVQPAELEDSGVYFCASSQRAGGGYSTNEKLFFGSGTQLSVL.

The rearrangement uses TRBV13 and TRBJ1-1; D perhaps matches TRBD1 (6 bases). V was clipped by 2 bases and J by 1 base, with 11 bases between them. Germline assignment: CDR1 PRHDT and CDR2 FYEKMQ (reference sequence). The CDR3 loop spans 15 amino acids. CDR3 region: CASSLSRRGNTEAFF. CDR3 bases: TGTGCCAGCAGCTTATCTCGCAGGGGGAACACTGAAGCTTTCTTT.

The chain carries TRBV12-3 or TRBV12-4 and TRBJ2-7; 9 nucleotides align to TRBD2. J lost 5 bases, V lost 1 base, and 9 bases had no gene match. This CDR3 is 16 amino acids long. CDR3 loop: CASSLGLAEGGNEQYF. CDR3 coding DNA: TGTGCCAGCAGTTTAGGACTAGCGGAGGGCGGCAACGAGCAGTACTTC.

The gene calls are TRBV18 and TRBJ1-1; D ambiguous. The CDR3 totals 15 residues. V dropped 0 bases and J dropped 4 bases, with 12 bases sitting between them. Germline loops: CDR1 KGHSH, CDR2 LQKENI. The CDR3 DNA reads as TGTGCCAGCTCACCACCCGCCAGGTTATTCACTGAAGCTTTCTTT. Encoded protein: CASSPPARLFTEAFF.

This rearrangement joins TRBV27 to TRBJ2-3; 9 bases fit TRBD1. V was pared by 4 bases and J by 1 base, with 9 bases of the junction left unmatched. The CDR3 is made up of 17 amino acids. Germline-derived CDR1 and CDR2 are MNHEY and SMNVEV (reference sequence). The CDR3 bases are TGTGCCAGCAGTTCCCGGACAGGGGTACGTGGCACAGATACGCAGTATTTT. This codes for CASSSRTGVRGTDTQYF.

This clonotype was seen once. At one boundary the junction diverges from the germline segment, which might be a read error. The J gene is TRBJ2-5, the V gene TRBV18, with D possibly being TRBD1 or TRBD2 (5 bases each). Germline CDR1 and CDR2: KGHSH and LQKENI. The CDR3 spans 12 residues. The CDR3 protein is CASSPRGETQCF. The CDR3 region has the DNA TGTGCCAGCTCACCCAGAGGGGAGACCCAGTGCTTC.